The 3 T cell receptor beta chains below were found in one sample sequenced in a study of graft-versus-host responses after intestinal transplantation (TCRdb year 2021). The time point label here, explained by the study, means: cells obtained before transplantation from donor or recipient. The library was made by the immunoSEQ multiplex PCR assay. The table was pulled from immuneACCESS by TCRdb, which kept in-frame rearrangements only. Such tables lose some clones; where checked, under half of the loss comes from unresolved V genes, and the rest has no known cause. The sample table records tens of thousands of clones; 93% of these occur just once. Of the sample, 2% to 2.5% falls within the top ten clones. These TCRs' antigens remain unknown. The sample in question was unstimulated CD8+ T cells sorted from spleen or lymph node cells, obtained before intestinal transplant. Receptors were obtained from a human donor who received an intestinal transplant.

The chain uses TRBV4-1 and TRBJ1-6; no clear D gene. In germline, CDR1 is MGHRA, CDR2 YSYEKL. The CDR3 consists of 16 residues. Deletions cut 0 bases from V and 9 bases from J, with 15 bases between. CDR3 nucleotide sequence: TGCGCCAGCAGCCAAGATCTTCGGGGAGAGCTTTCACCCCTCCACTTT. Its protein product is CASSQDLRGELSPLHF.

As for this clone: One junction end disagrees with the germline gene, perhaps due to a read error. The chain carries TRBV11-2 and TRBJ1-5, with D possibly matching TRBD1 (6 bases). Germline V gene lookup returns CDR1 SGHAT and CDR2 FQNNGV. CDR3 size: 17 residues. CDR3 nucleotides: TGTGCCAGCAGCTTAGACCCCCAGGGGTTAAGCAATCGGCCCCAGCATTTT. It yields the protein CASSLDPQGLSNRPQHF. Filled out from reference TRBV11-2 and TRBJ1-5, the complete variable domain reads EAGVAQSPRYKIIEKRQSVAFWCNPISGHATLYWYQQILGQGPKLLIQFQNNGVVDDSQLPKDRFSAERLKGVDSTLKIQPAKLEDSAVYLCASSLDPQGLSNRPQHFGDGTRLSIL.

The chain links TRBV4-3 to TRBJ2-3; D possibly corresponds to TRBD1 (6 bases). The V gene's germline CDR1 is LGHNA and CDR2 YSLEER. CDR3 length equals 16 residues. The V and J ends lost 1 base and 6 bases respectively, with 17 bases between them. The CDR3 DNA reads TGCGCCAGCAGCCAAGGTCGCAGCAGGGGTTGGGATACGCAGTATTTT. Its protein product is CASSQGRSRGWDTQYF.